This TCR beta chain is from a study of blood T cell repertoires in COVID-19. Looking at the study overall: Donors in the United States, Italy and Spain gave samples during acute or convalescent COVID-19. Nucleic acid was either cDNA or gDNA, and it came from T cells, B-cell-depleted T cells, or PBMCs.

Per the original data handling: Estimation of nucleated cell counts was performed using reference gene primer amplification. Profiled with immunoSEQ multiplex PCR; TCRdb holds only in-frame clones, not every one. The D gene and trimming were derived from the DNA, and the V and J assignments and clone size from that table. The repertoire includes 200,000 to 300,000 clones, just under 85% of them detected once, and 5% to 7% sits in the top ten. Germline-derived CDR1 and CDR2 are MNHEY and SMNVEV (reference sequence). The germline V and J ends were trimmed by 6 bases and 1 base, with 7 bases remaining between them. The CDR3 is 13 residues long.

The sequenced sample consisted of peripheral blood. This chain joins TRBV27 and TRBJ2-1; D uncertain. The TCR comes from a woman aged 55 to 70 with active or convalescent COVID-19. The CDR3 coding sequence is TGTGCCAGCAGCGCCAGTTCCTACAATGAGCAGTTCTTC. Protein: CASSASSYNEQFF.